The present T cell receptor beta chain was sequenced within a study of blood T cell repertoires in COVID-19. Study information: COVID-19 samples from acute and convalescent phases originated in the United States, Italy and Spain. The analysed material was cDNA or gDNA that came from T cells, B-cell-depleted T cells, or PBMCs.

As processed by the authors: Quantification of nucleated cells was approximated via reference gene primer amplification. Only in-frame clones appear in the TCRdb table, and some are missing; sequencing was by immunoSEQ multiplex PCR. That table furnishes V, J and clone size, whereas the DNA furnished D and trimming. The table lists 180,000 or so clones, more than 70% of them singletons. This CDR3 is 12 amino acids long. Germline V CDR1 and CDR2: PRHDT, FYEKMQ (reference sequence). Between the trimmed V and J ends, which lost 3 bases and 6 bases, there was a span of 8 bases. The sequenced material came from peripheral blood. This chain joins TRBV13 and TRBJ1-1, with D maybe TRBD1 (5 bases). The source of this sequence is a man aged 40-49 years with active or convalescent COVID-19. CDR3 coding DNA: TGTGCCAGCAGCTTGGGCAGGGCTGAAGCTTTCTTT. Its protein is CASSLGRAEAFF.